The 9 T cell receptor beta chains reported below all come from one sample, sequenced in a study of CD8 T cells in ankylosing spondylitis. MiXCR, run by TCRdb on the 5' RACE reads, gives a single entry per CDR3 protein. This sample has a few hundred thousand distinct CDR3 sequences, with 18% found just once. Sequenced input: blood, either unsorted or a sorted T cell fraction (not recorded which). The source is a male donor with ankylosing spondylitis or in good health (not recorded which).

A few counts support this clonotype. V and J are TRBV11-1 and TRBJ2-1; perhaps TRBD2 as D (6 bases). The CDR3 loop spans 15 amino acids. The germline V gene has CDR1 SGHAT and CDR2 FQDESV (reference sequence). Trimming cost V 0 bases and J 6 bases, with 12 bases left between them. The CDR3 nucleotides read TGTGCCAGCAGCTTAGCGCAAGGAGGGTTCAATGAGCAGTTCTTC. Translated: CASSLAQGGFNEQFF.

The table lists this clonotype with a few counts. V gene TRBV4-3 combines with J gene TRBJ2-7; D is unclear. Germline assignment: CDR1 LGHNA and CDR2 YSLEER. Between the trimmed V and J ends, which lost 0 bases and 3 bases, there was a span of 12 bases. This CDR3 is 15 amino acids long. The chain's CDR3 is CASSQDPRAHYEQYF. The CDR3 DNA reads TGCGCCAGCAGCCAAGATCCCCGGGCTCACTACGAGCAGTACTTC.

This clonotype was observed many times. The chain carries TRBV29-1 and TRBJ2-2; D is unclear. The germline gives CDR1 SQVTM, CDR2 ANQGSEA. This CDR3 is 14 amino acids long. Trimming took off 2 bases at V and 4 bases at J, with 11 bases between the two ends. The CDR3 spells CSVEFWAGTGELFF. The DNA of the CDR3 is TGCAGCGTTGAATTCTGGGCTGGCACCGGGGAGCTGTTTTTT.

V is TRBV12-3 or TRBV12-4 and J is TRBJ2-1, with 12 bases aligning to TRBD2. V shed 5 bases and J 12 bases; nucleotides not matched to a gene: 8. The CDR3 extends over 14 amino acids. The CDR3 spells CASSPSGRDGGQFF. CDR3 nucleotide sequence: TGTGCCAGCAGTCCTAGCGGGAGGGACGGTGGGCAGTTCTTC.

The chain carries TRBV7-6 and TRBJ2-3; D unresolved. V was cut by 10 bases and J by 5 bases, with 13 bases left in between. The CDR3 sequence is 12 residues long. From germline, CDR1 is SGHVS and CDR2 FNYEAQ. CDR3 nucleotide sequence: TGTGCCACGAGAGAGGTAGGAGATACGCAGTATTTT. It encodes CATREVGDTQYF.

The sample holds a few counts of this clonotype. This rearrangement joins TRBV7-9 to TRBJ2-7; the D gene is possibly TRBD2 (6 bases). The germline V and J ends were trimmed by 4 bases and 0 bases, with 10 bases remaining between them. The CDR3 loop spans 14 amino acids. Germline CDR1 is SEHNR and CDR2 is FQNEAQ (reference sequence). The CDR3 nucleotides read TGTGCCAGCAGCTCGGGGGAGAGCTCCTACGAGCAGTACTTC. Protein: CASSSGESSYEQYF. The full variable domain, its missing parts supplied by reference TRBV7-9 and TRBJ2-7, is DTGVSQNPRHKITKRGQNVTFRCDPISEHNRLYWYRQTLGQGPEFLTYFQNEAQLEKSRLLSDRFSAERPKGSFSTLEIQRTEQGDSAMYLCASSSGESSYEQYFGPGTRLTVT.

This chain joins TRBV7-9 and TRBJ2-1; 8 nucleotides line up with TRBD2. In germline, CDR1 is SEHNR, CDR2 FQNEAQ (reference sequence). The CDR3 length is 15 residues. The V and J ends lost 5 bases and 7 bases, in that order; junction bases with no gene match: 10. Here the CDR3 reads CASSGWGLGYNEQFF. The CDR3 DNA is TGTGCCAGCAGCGGATGGGGACTAGGATATAATGAGCAGTTCTTC.

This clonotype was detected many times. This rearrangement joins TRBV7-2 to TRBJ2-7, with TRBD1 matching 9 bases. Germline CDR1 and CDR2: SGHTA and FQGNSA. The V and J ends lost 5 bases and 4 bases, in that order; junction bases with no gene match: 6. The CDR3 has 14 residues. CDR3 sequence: CASSAGTGTYEQYF. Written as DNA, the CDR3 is TGTGCCAGCAGCGCCGGGACAGGGACGTACGAGCAGTACTTC.

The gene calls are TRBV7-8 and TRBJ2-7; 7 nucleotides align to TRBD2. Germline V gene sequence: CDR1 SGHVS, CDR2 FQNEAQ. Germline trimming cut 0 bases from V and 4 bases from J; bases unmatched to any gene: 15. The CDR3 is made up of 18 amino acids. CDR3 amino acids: CASSLAPSGAAGVYEQYF. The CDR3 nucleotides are TGTGCCAGCAGCTTAGCCCCCTCTGGTGCGGCGGGAGTGTACGAGCAGTACTTC.